This TCR beta chain was found in a study of Graves' ophthalmopathy and Graves' hyperthyroidism. General study results and limits: Blood also harbored most expanded thyroid clonotypes above 0.001 frequency.

Trimming took 5 bases from V and 5 from J, leaving 14 bases between them. Germline loops: CDR1 MGHDK, CDR2 SYGVNS. CDR3 length equals 14 residues. On this clonotype itself: Antigen unknown.

RNA transcripts yielded amplified TCR beta CDR3 regions. Following a first-round RT-PCR that used HTBI primers, a second-round multiplex PCR was carried out. TCRdb re-analysed the multiplex PCR reads in MiXCR, keeping a single row per CDR3 protein. The data show about 700,000 distinct CDR3 sequences, with over 40% seen just once and about 3.3% held by the top ten. Ophthalmopathy donors were characterized by moderate-to-severe activity, CAS of at least 3, NOSPECS of at least 4, and duration under 3 months. Sequenced material: peripheral blood. This TCR was recovered from an adult man with Graves' ophthalmopathy. The chain recombines TRBV25-1 with TRBJ2-3; perhaps TRBD1 as D (7 bases). The CDR3: CASSRQGGGDTQYF. In DNA, the CDR3 is TGTGCCAGCAGTCGACAGGGAGGAGGAGATACGCAGTATTTT.